This entry concerns a single T cell receptor beta chain. Its antigen is currently unknown. Profiling relied on immunoSEQ multiplex PCR, and the TCRdb table lists in-frame clones only, not all of them. The sample holds 100,000 or so clones; about nine tenths are singletons and the top ten take approximately 4%. These data are taken from a study of T cells in localized non-small cell lung cancer. General study findings and limits: Clonality of T cells reached its maximum in uninvolved adjacent lung, surpassing tumor. Of the top 100 tumor clones, median around 60 were in adjacent lung, 25 to 35 among its top 100. Longer overall survival was associated with a higher density of T cells in the blood.

In germline, CDR1 is MNHNS, CDR2 SASEGT. The CDR3 loop spans 15 amino acids. V dropped 7 bases and J dropped 0 bases, with 13 bases sitting between them. The rearrangement links TRBV6-1 to TRBJ1-5, with a possible D match to TRBD1 (5 bases). Sequences were derived from PBMCs, sampled before any cancer treatment. The receptor's source is a woman aged 35 to 75 with stage II squamous cell lung carcinoma. The CDR3 nucleotides are TGTGCCAGCACCCCCGCGGGGGGTAGCAATCAGCCCCAGCATTTT. Its protein product is CASTPAGGSNQPQHF.